Below, 25 T cell receptor beta chains from the same sample are listed, as sequenced in a study of T cells in Graves' hyperthyroidism and ophthalmopathy (dated by TCRdb to the late 2010s). The protocol used for the library was multiplex PCR. The instrument was an Illumina HiSeq 2000. Amplification of TCR beta CDR3 regions was carried out from RNA transcripts. The first round of RT-PCR for the TCR CDR3 was performed with the HTBI primer set and the Qiagen OneStep RT-PCR kit. TCRdb handled the public reads itself, with Q25 trimming in fastp and clone calling in MiXCR, and kept productive beta chains. Every CDR3 protein is listed once, alongside the most common genes and DNA of its rows. The sample contains 690,000 or so distinct CDR3 sequences, roughly a sixth of them found a single time. 16% of the sample belongs to the ten largest clones. What was sequenced was blood. These receptor sequences come from a woman between 50 and 59 years old with Graves' hyperthyroidism that later progressed to Graves' ophthalmopathy.

This clonotype was counted only a few times. This chain uses TRBV10-3 with TRBJ2-7, with 9 bases aligning to TRBD1. Unmatched junction bases numbered 15, after V lost 5 bases and J lost 1 base. CDR1 is ENHRY, CDR2 SYGVKD, per germline. The CDR3 totals 18 residues. CDR3 DNA: TGTGCCATCAGTATGTCCCGGGACAGGGTCGTTGAGTCCTACGAGCAGTACTTC. This sequence encodes CAISMSRDRVVESYEQYF.

The sample holds a few counts of this clonotype. The gene calls are TRBV3-1 and TRBJ2-2; TRBD2 matches 10 bases. The V segment lost 5 bases and the J segment 7 bases; nucleotides outside the gene matches: 7. This CDR3 contains 15 residues. The germline V gene encodes CDR1 LGHDT and CDR2 YNNKEL (reference sequence). The CDR3 protein is CASSTQRGGLGELFF. The CDR3 DNA is TGTGCCAGCAGCACCCAGCGGGGGGGCCTCGGGGAGCTGTTTTTT.

V gene TRBV14 combines with J gene TRBJ2-2; 7 bases agree with TRBD1. Germline V gene lookup returns CDR1 SGHDN and CDR2 FVKESK. Trimming at V came to 4 bases and at J to 0 bases, leaving 17 bases not matched to a gene. The CDR3 has 20 amino acids. CDR3 in DNA: TGTGCCAGCAGCCCCAATAAGAGGCGCGGGCAGGGGGCGAACACCGGGGAGCTGTTTTTT. Amino acids: CASSPNKRRGQGANTGELFF.

The chain joins TRBV6-2 or TRBV6-3 to TRBJ1-1; D remains ambiguous. This CDR3 spans 14 amino acids. Trimming shortened V by 5 bases and J by 6 bases, and 16 bases separated the two germline ends. CDR1 is MNHEY, CDR2 SVGEGT, per germline. In DNA form, the CDR3 reads TGTGCCAGCAGTACAGCACAAGGACGGGCTGAAGCTTTCTTT. This gives the protein CASSTAQGRAEAFF.

This chain connects TRBV7-3 to TRBJ2-1, with D perhaps matching TRBD1 (5 bases). Per the germline V gene, CDR1 is SGHTA and CDR2 is FQGTGA. Trimming took 6 bases from V and 2 from J, leaving 20 bases between them. The CDR3 extends over 17 amino acids. CDR3 region: CASSTGEAGPTYNEQFF. The DNA of the CDR3 is TGTGCCAGCAGTACAGGAGAGGCAGGGCCGACCTACAATGAGCAGTTCTTC.

This rearrangement joins TRBV30 to TRBJ2-1, with 13 positions matching TRBD2. The CDR3 has 15 residues. CDR1 and CDR2 from the germline V gene are GTSNPN and SVGIG (reference sequence). Trimming at V came to 3 bases and at J to 9 bases, leaving 8 bases not matched to a gene. CDR3 coding DNA: TGTGCCTGGAGAAAACTAGCGGGAGGGAGGATTGAGCAGTTCTTC. Protein sequence: CAWRKLAGGRIEQFF.

V usage is TRBV7-2 and J usage is TRBJ2-1; D is possibly TRBD1 (6 bases). The V gene lost 1 base and the J gene lost 6 bases, with 16 bases spanning the gap. The CDR3 is 16 residues long. CDR1 is SGHTA and CDR2 is FQGNSA in the germline V gene. The CDR3, as DNA: TGTGCCAGCAGCTTAGACAGGGAAGCACCCTGCAATGAGCAGTTCTTC. This translates into CASSLDREAPCNEQFF.

This chain links TRBV7-9 with TRBJ1-2; D is possibly TRBD1 (6 bases). Trimming took 5 bases from V and 6 from J, leaving 13 bases between them. From germline, CDR1 is SEHNR and CDR2 FQNEAQ (reference sequence). This CDR3 has 13 residues. The CDR3: CASSHREEDGYTF. The CDR3 nucleotides are TGTGCCAGCAGCCACAGGGAAGAGGATGGCTACACCTTC.

This clonotype was detected a few times. In DNA, the CDR3 is TGCAGCGTTGAAGTGGCGACAGGGACCGAATACGAGCAGTACTTC. This sequence encodes CSVEVATGTEYEQYF. The chain links TRBV29-1 to TRBJ2-7, with TRBD1 matching over 7 bases. The CDR3 is 15 amino acids. Germline V gene lookup returns CDR1 SQVTM and CDR2 ANQGSEA. The V and J ends lost 1 base and 4 bases, in that order; junction bases with no gene match: 10.

In this sample, this clonotype turned up a few times. The V and J genes are TRBV6-5 and TRBJ2-7; 8 bases align to TRBD1. Germline values: CDR1 MNHEY, CDR2 SVGAGI. This CDR3 is built from 15 residues. With 0 bases clipped from V and 6 bases from J, the junction kept 7 bases outside the gene matches. The CDR3: CASSYSPGQELEQYF. The CDR3 region has the DNA TGTGCCAGCAGTTACTCTCCGGGACAGGAGCTCGAGCAGTACTTC.

J is TRBJ2-2 and V is TRBV5-1; no definite D call. The CDR3 contains 16 residues. Germline loops: CDR1 SGHRS, CDR2 YFSETQ. Trimming left V 0 bases short and J 4 bases short, with 13 bases between. The CDR3 sequence is CASSLAVSGATGELFF. The CDR3 DNA is TGCGCCAGCAGCTTGGCCGTATCCGGCGCCACCGGGGAGCTGTTTTTT.

This clonotype was detected ten times or more. J is TRBJ2-3 and V is TRBV18; 8 bases are shared with TRBD2. Germline trimming cut 6 bases from V and 0 bases from J; bases unmatched to any gene: 5. The CDR3 is made up of 15 amino acids. Germline V gene sequence: CDR1 KGHSH, CDR2 LQKENI. CDR3 sequence reads: CASSARGASTDTQYF. The CDR3 DNA reads TGTGCCAGCTCGGCGCGGGGGGCGAGCACAGATACGCAGTATTTT.

This clonotype showed up just a few times. The chain carries TRBV12-3 or TRBV12-4 and TRBJ1-2, with D unclear. V was trimmed by 3 bases and J by 4 bases, leaving 9 bases between them. This CDR3 contains 13 residues. CDR3 DNA: TGTGCCAGCAGTTTCGCGGGGAGCTATGGCTACACCTTC. This sequence encodes CASSFAGSYGYTF.

The rearrangement links TRBV6-5 to TRBJ2-7, with a tentative D call TRBD1 (6 bases). This CDR3 region has 15 residues. V shed 2 bases and J shed 3 bases, with 14 bases lying between them. CDR1 and CDR2 (germline): MNHEY, SVGAGI. The DNA of the CDR3 is TGTGCCAGCAGTTACGCTCCTACAGGGTTCTACGAGCAGTACTTC. Residues: CASSYAPTGFYEQYF.

This clonotype was counted many times. The rearrangement joins TRBV2 to TRBJ2-2; D gene unclear. V dropped 6 bases and J dropped 5 bases, with 16 bases sitting between them. The CDR3 totals 15 residues. Germline V gene lookup returns CDR1 SNHLY and CDR2 FYNNEI. CDR3 loop: CASRRLPTTTGELFF. The CDR3 bases are TGTGCCAGCAGGCGACTCCCCACTACAACCGGGGAGCTGTTTTTT.

V usage is TRBV6-2 or TRBV6-3 and J usage is TRBJ2-1, with D perhaps matching TRBD2 (6 bases). In germline, CDR1 is MNHEY, CDR2 SVGEGT. The V gene lost 6 bases and the J gene lost 7 bases, with 16 bases spanning the gap. This CDR3 comprises 14 residues. CDR3 sequence: CASSSRRGINEQFF. The DNA for the CDR3 is TGTGCCAGCAGCTCCCGCCGGGGGATAAATGAGCAGTTCTTC.

This clonotype was picked up a small number of times. V usage is TRBV3-1 and J usage is TRBJ1-1; D remains unclear. Trimming cost V 1 base and J 10 bases, with 19 bases left between them. Germline values: CDR1 LGHDT, CDR2 YNNKEL (reference sequence). The CDR3 runs 15 residues. In DNA, the CDR3 is TGTGCCAGCAGCCAAGGGTTGGTTGGAAGTGGAGCAGCTTTCTTT. It translates to CASSQGLVGSGAAFF.

This clonotype was counted ten times or more. This chain joins TRBV2 and TRBJ2-5, with TRBD2 identical over 9 bases. With V trimmed by 0 bases and J by 5 bases, 10 bases remained unmatched. The CDR3 length is 17 residues. Germline V CDR1 and CDR2: SNHLY, FYNNEI. CDR3 in amino acids: CASSEAGGGGAAETQYF. CDR3 nucleotides: TGTGCCAGCAGTGAAGCGGGTGGCGGGGGGGCCGCCGAGACCCAGTACTTC.

This clonotype was observed at least ten times. The rearrangement joins TRBV5-5 to TRBJ2-3; D is uncertain. CDR1 and CDR2 (germline): SGHKS, YYEKEE (reference sequence). Between the trimmed V and J ends, which lost 3 bases and 2 bases, there was a span of 10 bases. CDR3 length: 14 amino acids. The CDR3 DNA reads TGTGCCAGCAGCTACACGGCGGACACAGATACGCAGTATTTT. Amino acids: CASSYTADTDTQYF.

The chain couples TRBV7-9 to TRBJ1-5; D gene uncertain. With 5 bases removed from V and 2 bases from J, the gap between germline ends came to 10 bases. The length of the CDR3 is 14 residues. Germline values: CDR1 SEHNR, CDR2 FQNEAQ (reference sequence). CDR3 in DNA: TGTGCCAGCAGCGAAGAACGTGGCAATCAGCCCCAGCATTTT. Protein: CASSEERGNQPQHF.

This clonotype was detected many times. The J gene is TRBJ1-1, the V gene TRBV5-1; D unresolved. Germline V gene lookup returns CDR1 SGHRS and CDR2 YFSETQ. The CDR3 has 14 residues. V lost 0 bases, J lost 6 bases, and 12 bases lay in between. The CDR3 DNA reads as TGCGCCAGCAGCTTGGGCCAGGTTAGGGCTGAAGCTTTCTTT. Translating it yields CASSLGQVRAEAFF.

As regards this clonotype: A much larger clone differs by one base, so this may be a read error. V gene TRBV7-9 combines with J gene TRBJ1-5; TRBD1 matches at 7 bases. Germline CDR1 reads SEHNR; CDR2 reads FQNEAQ (reference sequence). J gave up 0 bases and V 4 bases, and 3 bases lay outside the gene matches. The CDR3 totals 15 residues. CDR3 amino acids: CASSSGQDSNQPQHF. CDR3 bases: TGTGCCAGCAGCTCTGGACAGGATAGCAATCAGCCCCAGCATTTT.

The chain joins TRBV29-1 to TRBJ1-1; possible D gene TRBD1, 6 bases. Looked up from germline, CDR1 is SQVTM and CDR2 is ANQGSEA. Between the trimmed V and J ends, which lost 0 bases and 3 bases, there was a span of 8 bases. CDR3 size: 13 residues. CDR3 in DNA: TGCAGCGTTGAAGAGAGACAGGACACTGAAGCTTTCTTT. Translated, it gives CSVEERQDTEAFF. The variable domain in full, with the rest retrieved from reference TRBV29-1 and TRBJ1-1, is SAVISQKPSRDICQRGTSLTIQCQVDSQVTMMFWYRQQPGQSLTLIATANQGSEATYESGFVIDKFPISRPNLTFSTLTVSNMSPEDSSIYLCSVEERQDTEAFFGQGTRLTVV.

The rearrangement uses TRBV2 and TRBJ2-2; 9 nucleotides agree with TRBD1. Trimming took 7 bases from V and 7 from J; bases not matched to a gene: 13. Germline values: CDR1 SNHLY, CDR2 FYNNEI. The CDR3 consists of 16 residues. This chain's CDR3 is CASIPSPGDRDGELFF. The DNA of the CDR3 is TGTGCCAGCATCCCAAGTCCCGGGGACAGGGACGGGGAGCTGTTTTTT.

The CDR3 sequence is CASSNDGTLSNQPQHF. CDR3 nucleotides: TGTGCCAGTAGTAACGACGGGACCCTTAGCAATCAGCCCCAGCATTTT. The rearrangement joins TRBV19 to TRBJ1-5; TRBD1 might be the D (5 bases). Looked up from germline, CDR1 is LNHDA and CDR2 is SQIVND (reference sequence). Trimming cost V 4 bases and J 0 bases, with 13 bases left between them. The CDR3 contains 16 residues.